This T cell receptor (beta chain) emerged from a study of blood T cell repertoires in COVID-19. Study overall: Both acute and convalescent COVID-19 samples were obtained from the United States, Italy and Spain. Sources were T cells, B-cell-depleted T cells, or PBMCs; the material itself was cDNA or gDNA.

Per the study methods: Counts of nucleated cells, estimated from reference gene primer amplification, were obtained. Sequencing used immunoSEQ multiplex PCR; TCRdb keeps in-frame clones, though not all of them. V and J calls and clone size are those listed in that table; D and trimming were worked out from the DNA. The table includes 75,000 to 80,000 clones, approximately 85% detected once. Those enrolled in Seattle joined during active infection and were followed longitudinally afterward. Sequenced input: peripheral blood. The receptor comes from a man aged 55 to 69 with COVID-19, enrolled during active disease.

This CDR3 reads CASSFDGHSNQPQHF. The CDR3 nucleotides are TGTGCCAGCAGTTTCGACGGACATAGCAATCAGCCCCAGCATTTT. The chain is built from TRBV6-5 and TRBJ1-5; possible D gene TRBD1, 5 bases. The CDR3 extends over 15 amino acids. V lost 4 bases and J 0 bases, leaving 10 bases between the germline ends. Looked up from germline, CDR1 is MNHEY and CDR2 is SVGAGI.